The 16 T cell receptor beta chains given below trace back to one sample, sequenced in a study of T cell responses to AZD1222 COVID-19 vaccine. The data were produced by immunoSEQ multiplex PCR, yet TCRdb's version contains in-frame clones alone and is incomplete. The table lists some 110,000 clones, around 92% of them singletons. The sequencing used peripheral blood, collected on day 0 of AZD1222 vaccination. The receptors stem from an adult in good health.

The chain employs TRBV2 and TRBJ1-4; the D is unclear. This CDR3 is 13 amino acids long. Trimming removed 7 bases at V and 3 bases at J, with 9 bases between. CDR1 and CDR2 (germline): SNHLY, FYNNEI. Written as DNA, the CDR3 is TGTGCCAGCACGTGGACGGCTAATGAAAAACTGTTTTTT. The encoded protein is CASTWTANEKLFF.

The chain is built from TRBV5-1 and TRBJ2-3, with 15 bases matching TRBD2. The V and J ends lost 4 bases and 7 bases, in that order; junction bases with no gene match: 22. Germline values: CDR1 SGHRS, CDR2 YFSETQ. The CDR3 has 21 residues. The CDR3, as DNA: TGCGCCAGCAGCCTTAACCCGGGACTAGCGGGAGGCGCGTGGGGGCGGAATACGCAGTATTTT. Translation: CASSLNPGLAGGAWGRNTQYF.

V usage is TRBV5-1 and J usage is TRBJ2-1; 8 positions match TRBD2. This CDR3 comprises 18 residues. The V gene's germline CDR1 is SGHRS and CDR2 YFSETQ. V trimming: 1 base; J trimming: 0 bases; junction bases outside the gene matches: 9. CDR3 amino acids: CASSLTSGSRSSYNEQFF. In nucleotides, the CDR3 is TGCGCCAGCAGCTTGACCAGCGGGAGCCGGAGCTCCTACAATGAGCAGTTCTTC.

J is TRBJ1-1 and V is TRBV7-2; D is unresolved. Trimming removed 4 bases at V and 0 bases at J, with 12 bases between. Germline V lookup: CDR1 SGHTA, CDR2 FQGNSA. CDR3 size: 15 residues. The CDR3 region is CASSWKVTMNTEAFF. CDR3 bases: TGTGCCAGCAGCTGGAAGGTGACAATGAACACTGAAGCTTTCTTT.

The chain employs TRBV5-4 and TRBJ1-1; D not resolved. The CDR3 loop spans 16 amino acids. Germline V gene sequence: CDR1 SGHNT, CDR2 YYREEE (reference sequence). V lost 0 bases and J 8 bases, leaving 20 bases between the germline ends. The CDR3 bases are TGTGCCAGCAGCTTGGCCGGTAGCCTCGCCGCCATGGAAGCTTTCTTT. It encodes CASSLAGSLAAMEAFF.

On this clone itself: Because the CDR3 is missing its conserved closing phenylalanine or tryptophan, this is likely a read error. The DNA is left out, because the CDR3 cannot be placed on it with certainty; the CDR3 is given as TCRdb lists it. This chain uses TRBV4-2 with TRBJ2-7; the table names TRBD2, a call not compared with the DNA. Including both end residues, the CDR3 is 13 amino acids long. Germline values: CDR1 LGHNA, CDR2 YNFKEQ. CDR3 residues: CASSPGGIADSLS.

J is TRBJ2-1 and V is TRBV15; TRBD1 aligns across 8 bases. There are 13 residues in the CDR3. V lost 8 bases, J lost 2 bases, and 2 bases stayed unmatched. Germline CDR1 and CDR2: LNHNV and YYDKDF (reference sequence). The CDR3 bases are TGTGCCACCGCAGGGGGCGCCTACAATGAGCAGTTCTTC. Protein product: CATAGGAYNEQFF.

The chain joins TRBV20-1 to TRBJ2-3; D might be TRBD2 (5 bases). CDR1 is DFQATT and CDR2 is SNEGSKA in the germline V gene (reference sequence). V lost 3 bases and J lost 3, with 13 bases in between. The CDR3 is 14 residues long. CDR3 in DNA: TGCAGTGCTAGTCTAGCCCACTCTACAGATACGCAGTATTTT. Protein: CSASLAHSTDTQYF.

The chain combines TRBV29-1 with TRBJ2-1; the D gene is possibly TRBD2 (6 bases). The V and J ends lost 0 bases and 9 bases respectively, with 12 bases between them. CDR3 length: 13 amino acids. CDR1 is SQVTM and CDR2 is ANQGSEA in the germline V gene. This CDR3 is CSVEEGGSFEQFF. The CDR3 DNA reads as TGCAGCGTTGAAGAGGGGGGATCCTTTGAGCAGTTCTTC.

This rearrangement joins TRBV11-1 to TRBJ2-1; 7 bases line up with TRBD1. Per the germline V gene, CDR1 is SGHAT and CDR2 is FQDESV (reference sequence). CDR3 size: 14 residues. Trimming removed 1 base from V and 8 bases from J; junction bases left unmatched: 5. CDR3 DNA sequence: TGTGCCAGCAGCTTAGAAGACAGGGCCCATGAGCAGTTCTTC. It codes for CASSLEDRAHEQFF.

This clone appeared a few times. The chain carries TRBV18 and TRBJ2-7; D gene ambiguous. The V end lost 3 bases, the J end lost 0 bases, and 9 bases lay between the germline ends. The CDR3 covers 14 residues. Germline assignment: CDR1 KGHSH and CDR2 LQKENI. Here the CDR3 reads CASSPPTLSYEQYF. The DNA of the CDR3 is TGTGCCAGCTCACCCCCGACCCTCTCCTACGAGCAGTACTTC.

The chain employs TRBV6-2 or TRBV6-3 and TRBJ2-4; 10 positions agree with TRBD2. Germline lookup yields CDR1 MNHEY and CDR2 SVGEGT. CDR3 size: 15 residues. The V segment lost 5 bases and the J segment 0 bases; nucleotides outside the gene matches: 1. The CDR3 region has the DNA TGTGCCAGCAGTACTAGCGGGGCAGCCAAAAACATTCAGTACTTC. It is translated as CASSTSGAAKNIQYF.

This sequence joins TRBV5-1 and TRBJ2-1; D is possibly TRBD2 (5 bases). Germline assignment: CDR1 SGHRS and CDR2 YFSETQ. The CDR3 is made up of 15 amino acids. V gave up 4 bases and J gave up 0 bases, with 11 bases separating them. As DNA, the CDR3 is TGCGCCAGCAGCCTGGGAAGCGGCTCCTACAATGAGCAGTTCTTC. This gives the protein CASSLGSGSYNEQFF.

This clone has just one count. The V and J genes are TRBV12-3 or TRBV12-4 and TRBJ2-7, with D unclear. Between the trimmed V and J ends, which lost 3 bases and 7 bases, there was a span of 10 bases. The CDR3 covers 12 residues. CDR3 loop: CASSFGVREQYF. In DNA, the CDR3 is TGTGCCAGCAGTTTTGGGGTTCGTGAGCAGTACTTC.

V gene TRBV29-1 combines with J gene TRBJ1-1, with D possibly matching TRBD1 (5 bases). The V end was cut by 6 bases, the J end by 3 bases, with 14 bases between. In germline, CDR1 is SQVTM, CDR2 ANQGSEA. The CDR3 totals 13 residues. In nucleotides, the CDR3 is TGCAGCGTCAACCAGGGAAGGGACACTGAAGCTTTCTTT. Residues: CSVNQGRDTEAFF.

The rearrangement joins TRBV5-1 to TRBJ1-2; D gene unclear. There are 14 residues in the CDR3. Germline-derived CDR1 and CDR2 are SGHRS and YFSETQ. V shed 7 bases and J shed 8 bases, with 21 bases lying between them. CDR3 DNA: TGCGCCAGCCGATCAAATCAGATAGGTGGAGGCTACACCTTC. Encoded protein: CASRSNQIGGGYTF.